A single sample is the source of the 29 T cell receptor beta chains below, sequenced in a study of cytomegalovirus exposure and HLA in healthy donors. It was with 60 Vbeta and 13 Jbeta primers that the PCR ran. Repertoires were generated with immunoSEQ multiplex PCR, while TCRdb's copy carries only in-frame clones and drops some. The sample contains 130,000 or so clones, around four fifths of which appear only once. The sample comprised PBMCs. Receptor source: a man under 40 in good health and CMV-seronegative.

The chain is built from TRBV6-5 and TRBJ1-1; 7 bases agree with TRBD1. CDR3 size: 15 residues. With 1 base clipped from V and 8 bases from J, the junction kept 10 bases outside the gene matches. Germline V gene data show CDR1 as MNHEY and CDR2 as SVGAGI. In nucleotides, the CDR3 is TGTGCCAGCAGTTACTTGGAAACAGGGGTCAGCGAAGCTTTCTTT. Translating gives CASSYLETGVSEAFF.

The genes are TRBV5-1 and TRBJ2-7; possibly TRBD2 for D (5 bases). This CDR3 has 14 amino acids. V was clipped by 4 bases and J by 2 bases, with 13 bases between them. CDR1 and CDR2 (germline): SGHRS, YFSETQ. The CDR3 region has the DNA TGCGCCAGCAGCGCGACCGGGAACGCCTACGAGCAGTACTTC. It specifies CASSATGNAYEQYF.

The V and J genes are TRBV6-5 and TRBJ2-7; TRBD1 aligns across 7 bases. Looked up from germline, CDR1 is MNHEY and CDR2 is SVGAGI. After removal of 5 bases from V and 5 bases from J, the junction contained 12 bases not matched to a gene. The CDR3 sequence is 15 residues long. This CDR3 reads CASSPPAGTVDEQYF. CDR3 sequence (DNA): TGTGCCAGCAGTCCCCCAGCAGGGACAGTCGACGAGCAGTACTTC.

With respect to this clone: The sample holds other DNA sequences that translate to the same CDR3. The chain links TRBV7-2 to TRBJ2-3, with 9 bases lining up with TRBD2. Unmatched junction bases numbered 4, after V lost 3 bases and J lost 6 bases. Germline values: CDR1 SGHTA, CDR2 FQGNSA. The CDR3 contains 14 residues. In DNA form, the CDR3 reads TGTGCCAGCAGCTTGTCTAGCGGGGCTGATACGCAGTATTTT. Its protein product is CASSLSSGADTQYF. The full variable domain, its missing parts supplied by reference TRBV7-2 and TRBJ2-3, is GAGVSQSPSNKVTEKGKDVELRCDPISGHTALYWYRQSLGQGLEFLIYFQGNSAPDKSGLPSDRFSAERTGGSVSTLTIQRTQQEDSAVYLCASSLSSGADTQYFGPGTRLTVL.

This CDR3 is CASSGRQVLNYGYTF. Here the CDR3 DNA reads TGTGCCAGCAGCGGGAGACAGGTTCTCAACTATGGCTACACCTTC. This chain uses TRBV9 with TRBJ1-2; possibly TRBD1 for D (6 bases). The CDR3 length is 15 residues. Trimming cost V 3 bases and J 2 bases, with 14 bases left between them. Germline CDR1 and CDR2: SGDLS and YYNGEE.

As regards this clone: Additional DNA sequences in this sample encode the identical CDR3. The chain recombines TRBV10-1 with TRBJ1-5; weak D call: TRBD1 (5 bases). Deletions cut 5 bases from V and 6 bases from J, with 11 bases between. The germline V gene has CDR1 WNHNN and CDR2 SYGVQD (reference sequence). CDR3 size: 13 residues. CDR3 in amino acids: CASSRGRIQPQHF. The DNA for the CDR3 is TGCGCCAGCAGTAGGGGCCGAATTCAGCCCCAGCATTTT.

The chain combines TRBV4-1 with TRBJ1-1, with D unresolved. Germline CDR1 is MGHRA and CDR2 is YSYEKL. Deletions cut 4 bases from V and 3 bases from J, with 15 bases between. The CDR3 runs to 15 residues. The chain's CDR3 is CASSPYEGMDTEAFF. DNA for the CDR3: TGCGCCAGCAGCCCCTACGAGGGAATGGACACTGAAGCTTTCTTT.

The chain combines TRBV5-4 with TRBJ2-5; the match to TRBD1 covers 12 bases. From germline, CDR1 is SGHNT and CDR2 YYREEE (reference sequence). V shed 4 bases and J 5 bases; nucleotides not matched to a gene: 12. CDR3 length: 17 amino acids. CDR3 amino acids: CASSKFRDRGPAETQYF. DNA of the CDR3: TGTGCCAGCAGCAAATTCCGGGACAGGGGGCCTGCCGAGACCCAGTACTTC. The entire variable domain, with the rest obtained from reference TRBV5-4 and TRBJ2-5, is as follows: ETGVTQSPTHLIKTRGQQVTLRCSSQSGHNTVSWYQQALGQGPQFIFQYYREEENGRGNFPPRFSGLQFPNYSSELNVNALELDDSALYLCASSKFRDRGPAETQYFGPGTRLLVL.

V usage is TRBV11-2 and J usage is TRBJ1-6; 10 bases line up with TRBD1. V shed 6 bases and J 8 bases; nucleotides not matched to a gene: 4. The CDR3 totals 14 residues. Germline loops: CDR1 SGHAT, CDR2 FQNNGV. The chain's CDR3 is CASRGQGFYSPLHF. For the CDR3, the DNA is TGTGCCAGCAGGGGACAGGGGTTCTATTCACCCCTCCACTTT. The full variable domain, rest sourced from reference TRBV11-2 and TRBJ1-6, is EAGVAQSPRYKIIEKRQSVAFWCNPISGHATLYWYQQILGQGPKLLIQFQNNGVVDDSQLPKDRFSAERLKGVDSTLKIQPAKLEDSAVYLCASRGQGFYSPLHFGNGTRLTVT.

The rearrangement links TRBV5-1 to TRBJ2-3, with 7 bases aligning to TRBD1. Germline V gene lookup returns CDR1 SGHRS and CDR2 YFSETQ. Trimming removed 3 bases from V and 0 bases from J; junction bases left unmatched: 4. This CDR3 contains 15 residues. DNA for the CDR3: TGCGCCAGCAGCTCGGGACAGACTAGCACAGATACGCAGTATTTT. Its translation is CASSSGQTSTDTQYF.

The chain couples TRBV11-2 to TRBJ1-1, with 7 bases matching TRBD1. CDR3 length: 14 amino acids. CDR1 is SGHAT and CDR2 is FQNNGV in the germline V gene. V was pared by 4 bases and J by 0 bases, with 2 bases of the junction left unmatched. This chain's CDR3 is CASSSQGLNTEAFF. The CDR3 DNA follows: TGTGCCAGCAGCTCACAGGGGTTGAACACTGAAGCTTTCTTT.

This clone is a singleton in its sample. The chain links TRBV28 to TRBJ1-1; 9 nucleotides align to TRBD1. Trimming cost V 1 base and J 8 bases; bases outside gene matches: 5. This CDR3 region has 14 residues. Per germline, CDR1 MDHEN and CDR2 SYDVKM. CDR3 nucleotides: TGTGCCAGCAGTTTATCACAGGGGGCGGGGGAAGCTTTCTTT. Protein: CASSLSQGAGEAFF.

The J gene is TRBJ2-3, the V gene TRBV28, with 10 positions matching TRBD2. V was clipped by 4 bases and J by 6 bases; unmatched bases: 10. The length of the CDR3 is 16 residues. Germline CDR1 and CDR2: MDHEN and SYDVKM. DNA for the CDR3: TGTGCCAGCAGTTCCCCTAGCGGGAGCAGGTTTGATACGCAGTATTTT. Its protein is CASSSPSGSRFDTQYF.

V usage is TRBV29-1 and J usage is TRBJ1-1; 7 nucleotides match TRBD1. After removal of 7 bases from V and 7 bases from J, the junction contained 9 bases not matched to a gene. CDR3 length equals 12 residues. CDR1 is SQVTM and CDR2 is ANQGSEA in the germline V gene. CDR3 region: CSASGQRIEAFF. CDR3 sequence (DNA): TGCAGCGCCTCGGGACAGAGGATTGAAGCTTTCTTT.

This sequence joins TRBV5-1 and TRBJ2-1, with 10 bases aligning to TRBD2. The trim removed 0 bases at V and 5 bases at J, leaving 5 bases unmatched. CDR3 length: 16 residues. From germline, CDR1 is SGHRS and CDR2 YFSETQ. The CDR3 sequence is CASSLGSSGGNNEQFF. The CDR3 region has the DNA TGCGCCAGCAGCTTGGGGTCTAGCGGGGGAAACAATGAGCAGTTCTTC.

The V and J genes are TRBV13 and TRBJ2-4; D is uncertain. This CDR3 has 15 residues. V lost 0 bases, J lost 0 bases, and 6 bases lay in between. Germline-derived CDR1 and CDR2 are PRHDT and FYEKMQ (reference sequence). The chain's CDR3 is CASSLGSLAKNIQYF. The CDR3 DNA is TGTGCCAGCAGCTTAGGTTCATTAGCCAAAAACATTCAGTACTTC.

CDR3 nucleotide sequence: TGTGCCAGCAGTGGGACATCTACCTACGAGCAGTACTTC. This gives the protein CASSGTSTYEQYF. V and J are TRBV6-5 and TRBJ2-7, with D maybe TRBD1 (6 bases). The CDR3 has 13 amino acids. The germline gives CDR1 MNHEY, CDR2 SVGAGI. Trimming stripped 5 bases from V and 2 bases from J, with 10 bases between.

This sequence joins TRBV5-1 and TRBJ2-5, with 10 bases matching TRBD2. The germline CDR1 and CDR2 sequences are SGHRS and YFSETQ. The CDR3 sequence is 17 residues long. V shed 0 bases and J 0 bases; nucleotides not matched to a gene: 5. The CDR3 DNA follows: TGCGCCAGCAGCTTGGGGCTAGCGGGAGCCCACCAAGAGACCCAGTACTTC. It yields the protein CASSLGLAGAHQETQYF.

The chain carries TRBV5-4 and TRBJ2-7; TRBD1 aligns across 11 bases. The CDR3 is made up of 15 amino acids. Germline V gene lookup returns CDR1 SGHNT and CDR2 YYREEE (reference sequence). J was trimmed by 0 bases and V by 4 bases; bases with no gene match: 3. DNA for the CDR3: TGTGCCAGCAGCGCGGGACAGGGGGACTCCTACGAGCAGTACTTC. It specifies CASSAGQGDSYEQYF.

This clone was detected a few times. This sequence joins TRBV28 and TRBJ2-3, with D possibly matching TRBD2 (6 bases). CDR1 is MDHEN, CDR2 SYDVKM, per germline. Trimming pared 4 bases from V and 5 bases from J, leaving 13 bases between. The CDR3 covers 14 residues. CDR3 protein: CASSSPEGRDTQYF. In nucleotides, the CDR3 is TGTGCCAGCAGTTCGCCGGAGGGTCGAGATACGCAGTATTTT.

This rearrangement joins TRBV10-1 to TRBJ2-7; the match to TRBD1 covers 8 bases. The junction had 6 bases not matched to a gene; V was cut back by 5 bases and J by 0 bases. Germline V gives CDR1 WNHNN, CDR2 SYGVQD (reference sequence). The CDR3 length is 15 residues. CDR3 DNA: TGCGCCAGCAGTAACGGCAGGGGGCGCTCCTACGAGCAGTACTTC. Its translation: CASSNGRGRSYEQYF.

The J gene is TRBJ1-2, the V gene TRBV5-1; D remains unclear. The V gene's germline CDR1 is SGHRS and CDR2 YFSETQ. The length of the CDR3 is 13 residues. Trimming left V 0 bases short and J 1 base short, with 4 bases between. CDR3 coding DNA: TGCGCCAGCAGCTTGGAACTTAACTATGGCTACACCTTC. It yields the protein CASSLELNYGYTF.

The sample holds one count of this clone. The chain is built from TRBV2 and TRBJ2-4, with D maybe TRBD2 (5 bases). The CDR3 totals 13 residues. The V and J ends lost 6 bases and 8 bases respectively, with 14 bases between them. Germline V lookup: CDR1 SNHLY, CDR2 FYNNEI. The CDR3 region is CASSNSYSDIQYF. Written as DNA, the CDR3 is TGTGCCAGCAGCAACAGTTATAGCGACATTCAGTACTTC.

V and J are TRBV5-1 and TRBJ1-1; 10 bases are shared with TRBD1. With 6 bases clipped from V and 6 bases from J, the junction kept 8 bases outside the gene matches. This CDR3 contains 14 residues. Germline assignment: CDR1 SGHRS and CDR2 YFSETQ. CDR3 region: CASTRQGASSEAFF. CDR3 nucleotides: TGCGCCAGCACCCGACAGGGGGCAAGTTCTGAAGCTTTCTTT.

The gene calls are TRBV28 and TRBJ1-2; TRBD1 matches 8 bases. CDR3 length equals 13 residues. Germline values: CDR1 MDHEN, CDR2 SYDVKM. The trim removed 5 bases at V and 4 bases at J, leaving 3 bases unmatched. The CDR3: CASSLTGGYGYTF. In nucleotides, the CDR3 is TGTGCCAGCAGTCTTACAGGGGGCTATGGCTACACCTTC.

The CDR3 protein is CASSFQDRGNYEQYF. As DNA, the CDR3 is TGTGCCAGCAGCTTTCAGGACAGGGGGAACTACGAGCAGTACTTC. This rearrangement joins TRBV11-2 to TRBJ2-7; 10 bases line up with TRBD1. CDR3 length equals 15 residues. V shed 3 bases and J 3 bases; nucleotides not matched to a gene: 5. Germline assignment: CDR1 SGHAT and CDR2 FQNNGV.

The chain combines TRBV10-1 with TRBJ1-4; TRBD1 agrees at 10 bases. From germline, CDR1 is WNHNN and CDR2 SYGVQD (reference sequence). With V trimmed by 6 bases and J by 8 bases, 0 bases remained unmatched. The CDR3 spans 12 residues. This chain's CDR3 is CASRTGGEKLFF. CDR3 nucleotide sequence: TGCGCCAGCAGGACAGGGGGCGAAAAACTGTTTTTT.

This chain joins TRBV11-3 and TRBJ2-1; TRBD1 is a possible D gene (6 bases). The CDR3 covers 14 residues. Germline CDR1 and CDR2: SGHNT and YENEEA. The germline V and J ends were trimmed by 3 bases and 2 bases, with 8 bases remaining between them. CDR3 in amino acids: CASSLQGPYNEQFF. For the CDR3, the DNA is TGTGCCAGCAGCTTGCAGGGGCCCTACAATGAGCAGTTCTTC.

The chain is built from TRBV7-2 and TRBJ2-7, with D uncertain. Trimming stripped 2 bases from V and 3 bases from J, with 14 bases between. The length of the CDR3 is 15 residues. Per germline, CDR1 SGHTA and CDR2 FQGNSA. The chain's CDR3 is CASSLSHSLSYEQYF. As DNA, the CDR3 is TGTGCCAGCAGCTTATCGCACTCTCTAAGCTACGAGCAGTACTTC.